These 4 T cell receptor beta chains share one sample of origin, sequenced in a study of blood T cell repertoires in COVID-19. Generated by immunoSEQ multiplex PCR, the TCRdb table keeps only in-frame clones and is missing some. The table lists some 190,000 clones, about four fifths of them singletons. The sample comprised peripheral blood. The receptors were sampled from a man aged 55 to 69 with acute or convalescent COVID-19.

The CDR3 DNA reads as TGTGCCATCAGTGAGAGGGGGGGAGGCTCGGAAAAACTGTTTTTT. This gives the protein CAISERGGGSEKLFF. This rearrangement joins TRBV10-3 to TRBJ1-4; a weak D match, TRBD1 (6 bases). This CDR3 is 15 amino acids long. Per germline, CDR1 ENHRY and CDR2 SYGVKD. V gave up 2 bases and J gave up 8 bases, with 15 bases separating them.

The CDR3 DNA sequence: TGTGCCACCACACTAGCGGGCGGCGGTGAGCAGTTCTTC. Its translation is CATTLAGGGEQFF. V usage is TRBV24-1 and J usage is TRBJ2-1; 9 bases match TRBD2. There are 13 residues in the CDR3. The junction had 7 bases not matched to a gene; V was cut back by 8 bases and J by 9 bases. CDR1 is KGHDR and CDR2 is SFDVKD in the germline V gene.

This chain links TRBV6-5 with TRBJ2-3, with 12 bases identical to TRBD2. This CDR3 comprises 16 residues. Unmatched junction bases numbered 5, after V lost 4 bases and J lost 3 bases. Germline values: CDR1 MNHEY, CDR2 SVGAGI. The CDR3 protein is CASSLASGGATDTQYF. CDR3 in DNA: TGTGCCAGCAGTTTAGCTAGCGGGGGGGCGACAGATACGCAGTATTTT.

The chain couples TRBV12-3 or TRBV12-4 to TRBJ2-7, with a possible D match to TRBD1 (5 bases). Trimming shortened V by 7 bases and J by 2 bases, and 12 bases separated the two germline ends. This CDR3 has 13 amino acids. This CDR3 is CASTMDTTYEQYF. CDR3 coding DNA: TGTGCCAGCACCATGGACACAACCTACGAGCAGTACTTC.